This T cell receptor beta chain was recovered during a study of shared clonotypes between healthy human individuals. Notes on the study in general: Some clonotypes were shared by all four sorted-subset donors, while others were not shared. The non-shared ones had lower generation probabilities than the shared ones.

Points on this clone: Its specificity is not known.

Naivety among CD8 cells was defined by CD45RO negativity and positive CCR7 selection, thereby excluding terminally differentiated effector memory CD45RA+ cells. Sequencing used immunoSEQ multiplex PCR; TCRdb keeps in-frame clones, though not all of them. This table holds 760,000 or so clones, roughly 96% found once. This CDR3 is 17 amino acids long. Trimming at V came to 5 bases and at J to 4 bases, leaving 18 bases not matched to a gene. Germline-derived CDR1 and CDR2 are SQVTM and ANQGSEA. The source material was naive CD8+ T cells sorted from blood. The TCR was taken from a man aged 25 to 40 in good health. The chain uses TRBV29-1 and TRBJ2-7; TRBD2 agrees at 9 bases. As DNA, the CDR3 is TGCAGCGTTTTCGATCGTTCGAGGACTAGCGCGGAATACGAGCAGTACTTC. It is translated as CSVFDRSRTSAEYEQYF.